The entry that follows covers one T cell receptor beta chain sequence. Its target is unknown. These data originate in a study of T cell repertoires in cytomegalovirus infection. In TCRdb, the reads were re-called with MiXCR into one record per CDR3 protein. Among around 95,000 distinct CDR3 sequences listed, around 28% were seen once. The germline gives CDR1 SGHVS, CDR2 FNYEAQ. The CDR3 is 14 residues long. The junction had 8 bases not matched to a gene; V was cut back by 5 bases and J by 10 bases. This receptor was obtained from a human donor in good health (CMV status not recorded). Some clones in this sample may be carry-over from other donors' samples. This sample comprised CD8+ T cells from cultured PBMCs, obtained from culture after CMV antigen stimulation. The chain uses TRBV7-6 and TRBJ1-6; the match to TRBD1 covers 7 bases. In DNA form, the CDR3 reads TGTGCCAGCAGCCCCACGGAGGGACAGTCACCCCTCCACTTT. Translation: CASSPTEGQSPLHF.